The clone carrying this TCR delta chain was observed at least ten times. Its antigen remains unidentified. A far larger clone is only one base removed, so a read error is likely. Distinct nucleotide sequences in the sample also encode this CDR3. TCRdb repeated clone calling on the multiplex PCR reads with CATT. Counted here are about 51,000 delta-chain clones, approximately 1.8% occurring once; the ten biggest clones make up 24%. This record comes from a study of γδ T cells in repeated Plasmodium falciparum infection. The wider study: Age- and gender-matched Australian children served as comparison for malaria-exposed Malian children. Over approximately 640 days, donors received four mosquito-bite P. falciparum NF54 infections.

Germline CDR1 and CDR2: TSWWSYY and QGS. This CDR3 contains 21 residues. General study results and limits: Malian donors came from one small rural village, predominantly one ethnic group. Over time and infection, Vgamma9/Vdelta2+ repertoires remained highly stable and polyclonal.

Bulk repertoires came from Vgamma9/Vdelta2+ or Vdelta2-negative gammadelta T cells flow-sorted from PBMC. The chain carries TRDV1 and TRDJ1; 12 bases fit TRDD3. The receptor's source is a pool of human donors (malaria-infected and uninfected, not separated). The specimen was gamma-delta T cells from blood. CDR3 loop: CALGSCLPYWGIPRYTDKLIF. The CDR3 DNA reads TGTGCCCTTGGGTCCTGCCTGCCGTACTGGGGGATACCACGTTACACCGATAAACTCATCTTT.